A single sample is the source of the 26 T cell receptor beta chains below, sequenced in a study of OX40 agonist ivuxolimab in advanced cancers. Generated by immunoSEQ multiplex PCR, the TCRdb table keeps only in-frame clones and is missing some. The table shows tens of thousands of clones, with about 90% occurring only once. This specimen consisted of CD4+ or CD8+ T cells sorted from blood, obtained in a trial of the OX40 agonist ivuxolimab. These receptors came from an adult with an advanced solid tumor such as melanoma, head and neck, liver or kidney cancer.

V gene TRBV28 combines with J gene TRBJ2-4, with D perhaps matching TRBD1 (5 bases). Looked up from germline, CDR1 is MDHEN and CDR2 is SYDVKM. The ends were cut back, 2 bases at V and 4 bases at J, with 15 bases in the middle. The CDR3 loop spans 16 amino acids. CDR3 in DNA: TGTGCCAGCAGTTTAGTCCGTCAGGGCTCGAAAAACATTCAGTACTTC. Translation gives CASSLVRQGSKNIQYF.

The chain joins TRBV18 to TRBJ1-1; a possible D gene is TRBD1 (6 bases). V was shortened by 3 bases and J by 8 bases, with 13 bases between the two germline ends. Germline CDR1 and CDR2: KGHSH and LQKENI. CDR3 length: 13 amino acids. CDR3 residues: CASSPRDRSEAFF. Written as DNA, the CDR3 is TGTGCCAGCTCACCGAGAGACAGGTCCGAAGCTTTCTTT.

This chain connects TRBV30 to TRBJ1-5; no clear D. Trimming removed 0 bases at V and 4 bases at J, with 13 bases between. Per the germline V gene, CDR1 is GTSNPN and CDR2 is SVGIG (reference sequence). This CDR3 has 15 residues. CDR3: CAWSVLAGRNQPQHF. The CDR3 region has the DNA TGTGCCTGGAGTGTACTGGCGGGGAGGAATCAGCCCCAGCATTTT.

J is TRBJ2-5 and V is TRBV6-6; D ambiguous. V shed 5 bases and J shed 4 bases, with 5 bases lying between them. Germline CDR1 reads MNHNY; CDR2 reads SVGAGI (reference sequence). The CDR3 is 11 amino acids. The CDR3 nucleotides read TGTGCCAGCAGTACCACAGAGACCCAGTACTTC. Protein sequence: CASSTTETQYF.

The V gene is TRBV4-3, the J gene TRBJ1-2; 8 bases agree with TRBD1. This CDR3 comprises 13 residues. Germline CDR1 and CDR2: LGHNA and YSLEER. Germline trimming cut 3 bases from V and 6 bases from J; bases unmatched to any gene: 3. The CDR3 DNA reads TGCGCCAGCAGCCAGGGACAGGTGAATGGCTACACCTTC. Amino acid sequence: CASSQGQVNGYTF.

This clone was counted a single time. The genes are TRBV10-1 and TRBJ2-1, with D unclear. The germline V gene has CDR1 WNHNN and CDR2 SYGVQD (reference sequence). The CDR3 length is 14 residues. V lost 2 bases, J lost 0 bases, and 5 bases lay in between. The CDR3 nucleotides are TGCGCCAGCAGTGAGACGGACTCCTACAATGAGCAGTTCTTC. As protein: CASSETDSYNEQFF.

The genes are TRBV30 and TRBJ1-2; D remains unclear. Germline V gene sequence: CDR1 GTSNPN, CDR2 SVGIG (reference sequence). This CDR3 has 16 residues. V was shortened by 1 base and J by 0 bases, with 15 bases between the two germline ends. The CDR3 coding sequence is TGTGCCTGGAGTGCAAGTCTAACTCGAGCTAACTATGGCTACACCTTC. Protein: CAWSASLTRANYGYTF.

The chain recombines TRBV28 with TRBJ2-1, with 8 bases aligning to TRBD1. V gave up 4 bases and J gave up 4 bases; unmatched junction bases: 9. Germline V CDR1 and CDR2: MDHEN, SYDVKM. The CDR3 totals 16 residues. In DNA, the CDR3 is TGTGCCAGCAGTTCCACAGGAACAGGGGGGTACAATGAGCAGTTCTTC. Protein: CASSSTGTGGYNEQFF.

This clone was counted only a few times. This rearrangement joins TRBV5-1 to TRBJ2-6; possibly TRBD2 for D (6 bases). The V and J ends lost 4 bases and 0 bases respectively, with 11 bases between them. The CDR3 covers 16 residues. The germline gives CDR1 SGHRS, CDR2 YFSETQ. The CDR3 sequence: CASSAGRYSGANVLTF. The CDR3 DNA sequence: TGCGCCAGCAGCGCGGGACGGTACTCTGGGGCCAACGTCCTGACTTTC.

The chain is built from TRBV7-2 and TRBJ1-1, with 7 nucleotides matching TRBD1. Trimming removed 4 bases from V and 6 bases from J; junction bases left unmatched: 8. This CDR3 is built from 14 residues. Germline CDR1 and CDR2: SGHTA and FQGNSA. The CDR3 protein is CASSSGIGTAEAFF. The CDR3 region has the DNA TGTGCCAGCAGCTCAGGTATCGGGACAGCTGAAGCTTTCTTT.

V gene TRBV5-1 combines with J gene TRBJ1-4; no clear D. The V and J ends lost 5 bases and 5 bases respectively, with 19 bases between them. The CDR3 loop spans 16 amino acids. The germline CDR1 and CDR2 sequences are SGHRS and YFSETQ. CDR3 sequence reads: CASRNNWDGGNEKLFF. In nucleotides, the CDR3 is TGCGCCAGCAGAAACAATTGGGATGGCGGAAATGAAAAACTGTTTTTT. Looking up the rest from reference TRBV5-1 and TRBJ1-4 gives the full variable domain: KAGVTQTPRYLIKTRGQQVTLSCSPISGHRSVSWYQQTPGQGLQFLFEYFSETQRNKGNFPGRFSGRQFSNSRSEMNVSTLELGDSALYLCASRNNWDGGNEKLFFGSGTQLSVL.

The J gene is TRBJ1-2, the V gene TRBV7-2; 10 bases are a match to TRBD1. The CDR3 spans 14 residues. V shed 5 bases, J shed 8 bases, and the junction held 8 bases outside the gene matches. Germline lookup yields CDR1 SGHTA and CDR2 FQGNSA. The CDR3: CASSPRQGAGGYTF. The CDR3 nucleotides are TGTGCCAGCAGCCCCCGACAGGGGGCGGGAGGCTACACCTTC.

The chain combines TRBV4-1 with TRBJ1-3; D ambiguous. CDR1 and CDR2 from the germline V gene are MGHRA and YSYEKL. This CDR3 spans 14 amino acids. Trimming took 1 base from V and 3 from J, leaving 7 bases between them. CDR3 sequence (DNA): TGCGCCAGCAGCCAAGTCCGGGTTGGAAACACCATATATTTT. Amino acids: CASSQVRVGNTIYF.

This sequence joins TRBV2 and TRBJ1-5; D may be TRBD1 (5 bases). Between the trimmed V and J ends, which lost 4 bases and 7 bases, there was a span of 23 bases. The V gene's germline CDR1 is SNHLY and CDR2 FYNNEI. This CDR3 is built from 17 residues. In DNA form, the CDR3 reads TGTGCCAGCAGTGGATCCGGAGGACACCCGGTCCGCCAGCCCCAGCATTTT. It yields the protein CASSGSGGHPVRQPQHF.

The chain combines TRBV4-1 with TRBJ2-5; no definite D call. V gave up 2 bases and J gave up 5 bases, with 18 bases separating them. The CDR3 consists of 16 residues. CDR1 is MGHRA, CDR2 YSYEKL, per germline. CDR3 sequence (DNA): TGCGCCAGCAGCCAAAGCCCCCCCGGTAGCCTGGAGACCCAGTACTTC. This translates into CASSQSPPGSLETQYF.

The chain links TRBV7-9 to TRBJ1-1; 8 bases are a match to TRBD1. This CDR3 is built from 18 residues. The V gene end was trimmed by 4 bases and the J gene end by 10 bases; junction bases not matched to a gene: 23. CDR1 and CDR2 (germline): SEHNR, FQNEAQ (reference sequence). CDR3 in DNA: TGTGCCAGCAGCTCACCAAAAAGTAAGACAGGGGTGGCCCGTGCAGCTTTCTTT. This gives the protein CASSSPKSKTGVARAAFF. Looking up the rest from reference TRBV7-9 and TRBJ1-1 gives the full variable domain: DTGVSQNPRHKITKRGQNVTFRCDPISEHNRLYWYRQTLGQGPEFLTYFQNEAQLEKSRLLSDRFSAERPKGSFSTLEIQRTEQGDSAMYLCASSSPKSKTGVARAAFFGQGTRLTVV.

The gene calls are TRBV30 and TRBJ2-1; maybe TRBD2 (6 bases). Germline lookup yields CDR1 GTSNPN and CDR2 SVGIG (reference sequence). This CDR3 spans 14 amino acids. In nucleotides, the CDR3 is TGTCCGGGGAGGAGACTAGGGGACTACAATGAGCAGTTCTTC. Encoded protein: CPGRRLGDYNEQFF. Supplemented by reference TRBV30 and TRBJ2-1, the full variable domain reads SQTIHQWPATLVQPVGSPLSLECTVEGTSNPNLYWYRQAAGRGLQLLFYSVGIGQISSEVPQNLSASRPQDRQFILSSKKLLLSDSGFYLCPGRRLGDYNEQFFGPGTRLTVL.

The rearrangement links TRBV30 to TRBJ1-4, with a possible D match to TRBD1 (5 bases). This CDR3 spans 13 amino acids. V was pared by 4 bases and J by 5 bases, with 11 bases between. The germline V gene has CDR1 GTSNPN and CDR2 SVGIG (reference sequence). The DNA for the CDR3 is TGTGCCTGGACCTGGGGCGGAAATGAAAAACTGTTTTTT. Translating gives CAWTWGGNEKLFF.

The CDR3 reads CASSPGTVNYGYTF. The DNA of the CDR3 is TGTGCCAGCAGCCCCGGGACAGTCAACTATGGCTACACCTTC. This chain connects TRBV2 to TRBJ1-2; 7 nucleotides line up with TRBD1. V trimming: 6 bases; J trimming: 2 bases; junction bases outside the gene matches: 6. CDR3 length: 14 residues. Germline V CDR1 and CDR2: SNHLY, FYNNEI.

The rearrangement links TRBV9 to TRBJ2-5, with 8 bases lining up with TRBD1. V shed 0 bases, J shed 5 bases, and the junction held 12 bases outside the gene matches. The CDR3 runs 17 residues. Germline loops: CDR1 SGDLS, CDR2 YYNGEE. As DNA, the CDR3 is TGTGCCAGCAGCGTAGCCCCGAAGGCAGGGGGCGAGGAGACCCAGTACTTC. Translating it yields CASSVAPKAGGEETQYF.

This clone was detected only once. This chain connects TRBV11-2 to TRBJ2-3; tentatively, D is TRBD2 (7 bases). Germline loops: CDR1 SGHAT, CDR2 FQNNGV. CDR3 length equals 16 residues. Deletions cut 2 bases from V and 4 bases from J, with 16 bases between. CDR3 DNA sequence: TGTGCCAGCAGCTTACTCTGGGGGGGGGCCCCAGATACGCAGTATTTT. Its translation is CASSLLWGGAPDTQYF.

The J gene is TRBJ2-2, the V gene TRBV6-6, with 7 bases matching TRBD2. Per germline, CDR1 MNHNY and CDR2 SVGAGI (reference sequence). V was pared by 7 bases and J by 0 bases, with 5 bases of the junction left unmatched. The CDR3 runs 15 residues. CDR3 amino acids: CASTPGGANTGELFF. DNA of the CDR3: TGTGCCAGCACCCCGGGGGGTGCGAACACCGGGGAGCTGTTTTTT.

The chain combines TRBV5-5 with TRBJ1-5; 7 bases fit TRBD1. Trimming at V came to 2 bases and at J to 0 bases, leaving 5 bases not matched to a gene. Germline V gene sequence: CDR1 SGHKS, CDR2 YYEKEE (reference sequence). The CDR3 is 16 amino acids. Written as DNA, the CDR3 is TGTGCCAGCAGCTTAGCCGGGACAGTTAGCAATCAGCCCCAGCATTTT. This encodes CASSLAGTVSNQPQHF.

The CDR3 sequence is CASNPLSNRGTYGYTF. Written as DNA, the CDR3 is TGTGCCAGCAACCCCCTTTCCAACAGGGGTACTTACGGCTACACCTTC. The V and J genes are TRBV27 and TRBJ1-2; 7 bases are a match to TRBD1. The V gene's germline CDR1 is MNHEY and CDR2 SMNVEV (reference sequence). The CDR3 covers 16 residues. J lost 8 bases, V lost 7 bases, and 19 bases had no gene match.

CDR3 protein: CASSKANRQGQQPQHF. As DNA, the CDR3 is TGTGCCAGCAGCAAAGCGAACCGGCAGGGCCAACAGCCCCAGCATTTT. This rearrangement joins TRBV21-1 to TRBJ1-5; TRBD1, the table's D call, was not compared with the DNA. TRBV21-1 is described as a pseudogene. The CDR3 spans 16 residues.

CDR3 sequence: CASSQGMNTEAFF. The CDR3 DNA is TGTGCCAGCAGCCAAGGCATGAACACTGAAGCTTTCTTT. The rearrangement links TRBV14 to TRBJ1-1; the D is unclear. Germline loops: CDR1 SGHDN, CDR2 FVKESK. Trimming left V 1 base short and J 0 bases short, with 3 bases between. The CDR3 is made up of 13 amino acids.